These 7 T cell receptor beta chains originate from one sample sequenced in a study of OX40 agonist ivuxolimab in advanced cancers. The assay was immunoSEQ multiplex PCR, and TCRdb's table has in-frame clones only and misses some. The sample holds 14,000 to 15,000 clones; more than 65% are singletons and the top ten take roughly a third. Specimen: CD4+ or CD8+ T cells sorted from blood, collected in a trial of the OX40 agonist ivuxolimab. Every receptor here comes from an adult with an advanced solid tumor such as melanoma, head and neck, liver or kidney cancer.

This clone was observed a single time. Germline is not matched at one junction end, which may reflect a read error. The same CDR3 is also encoded by other DNA sequences in this sample. This chain uses TRBV25-1 with TRBJ2-7, with D unresolved. CDR3 size: 13 residues. Germline values: CDR1 MGHDK, CDR2 SYGVNS. In DNA form, the CDR3 reads TGTGCTAGCAGTGGAGACTTTTACTACGAGCAGTACTTC. Amino acid sequence: CASSGDFYYEQYF.

The sample holds one count of this clone. The chain joins TRBV11-2 to TRBJ2-5, with TRBD1 matching over 9 bases. Germline CDR1 is SGHAT and CDR2 is FQNNGV. V shed 5 bases, J shed 3 bases, and the junction held 7 bases outside the gene matches. The CDR3 spans 15 residues. The CDR3 DNA is TGTGCCAGCAGCGGGACAGGGTTGACGGAAGAGACCCAGTACTTC. Translating gives CASSGTGLTEETQYF.

The genes are TRBV6-6 and TRBJ2-1, with unresolved D. Trimming pared 0 bases from V and 8 bases from J, leaving 2 bases between. The CDR3 extends over 11 amino acids. From germline, CDR1 is MNHNY and CDR2 SVGAGI (reference sequence). DNA for the CDR3: TGTGCCAGCAGTTACTCCTATGAGCAGTTCTTC. Translating it yields CASSYSYEQFF.

This chain joins TRBV9 and TRBJ2-7; TRBD1 aligns across 8 bases. After removal of 3 bases from V and 5 bases from J, the junction contained 10 bases not matched to a gene. The germline V gene encodes CDR1 SGDLS and CDR2 YYNGEE. The CDR3 is 15 amino acids. CDR3 sequence: CASSAYGQGSDEQYF. CDR3 coding DNA: TGTGCCAGCAGCGCCTACGGACAGGGTTCGGACGAGCAGTACTTC.

Turning to this clone: The sample contains more than one DNA sequence encoding this CDR3. The rearrangement links TRBV7-7 to TRBJ1-2; D gene unclear. Trimming removed 0 bases at V and 10 bases at J, with 9 bases between. CDR3 length: 12 residues. CDR1 is SSHAT, CDR2 FNYEAQ, per germline (reference sequence). The CDR3 sequence: CASSLAGIDYTF. The DNA of the CDR3 is TGTGCCAGCAGCTTAGCAGGGATTGACTACACCTTC. Drawing the rest from reference TRBV7-7 and TRBJ1-2, the complete variable domain is GAGVSQSPRYKVTKRGQDVTLRCDPISSHATLYWYQQALGQGPEFLTYFNYEAQPDKSGLPSDRFSAERPEGSISTLTIQRTEQRDSAMYRCASSLAGIDYTFGSGTRLTVV.

The chain joins TRBV2 to TRBJ1-1; 9 positions match TRBD1. In germline, CDR1 is SNHLY, CDR2 FYNNEI. Trimming removed 4 bases from V and 4 bases from J; junction bases left unmatched: 7. CDR3 length equals 15 residues. The CDR3 sequence is CASSARDRVGTEAFF. CDR3 nucleotide sequence: TGTGCCAGCAGTGCCCGGGACAGGGTTGGCACTGAAGCTTTCTTT.

This chain links TRBV27 with TRBJ2-1; TRBD1 matches 8 bases. Germline V lookup: CDR1 MNHEY, CDR2 SMNVEV (reference sequence). The CDR3 extends over 14 amino acids. V shed 6 bases and J 2 bases; nucleotides not matched to a gene: 3. This CDR3 is CASRQGAAYNEQFF. CDR3 DNA: TGTGCCAGCAGGCAGGGGGCAGCCTACAATGAGCAGTTCTTC.